This T cell receptor beta chain was sequenced during a study of cytotoxic CD8 clonotypes in ibrutinib-treated CLL. Overall study findings and caveats: Baseline values of clonality outstripped age-matched healthy donors and followed circulating CD8+ T-cell counts. Samples were collected at differing times from sustained-remission and progressing patients. The clonality went up when patients responded to ibrutinib and dropped back toward baseline at progression.

Details on this clone: Its antigen is not identified.

Cryopreserved PBMCs provided about 2 micrograms of genomic DNA for the TCR beta libraries. Produced via immunoSEQ multiplex PCR; TCRdb's table is partial and in-frame only. Here the sample spans about 140,000 clones, around 93% being singletons. The specimen was PBMCs, collected after 12 months of ibrutinib treatment. The source is a human donor with chronic lymphocytic leukemia.

This chain's CDR3 is CASSQADWVYNEQFF. The CDR3 nucleotides are TGTGCCAGCAGCCAAGCAGACTGGGTTTACAATGAGCAGTTCTTC. The rearrangement links TRBV14 to TRBJ2-1, with D hard to call. V lost 1 base and J lost 4, with 11 bases in between. CDR3 length: 15 amino acids. CDR1 and CDR2 from the germline V gene are SGHDN and FVKESK.